This is a list of T cell receptor beta chains from one sample in a study of blood T cell repertoires in COVID-19. Some clones are missing from TCRdb's copy, which holds only in-frame ones; the method was immunoSEQ multiplex PCR. The profile shows 150,000 to 250,000 clones, approximately 84% of them singletons. Sequencing used peripheral blood. All receptors come from a human donor with acute or convalescent COVID-19. The donor label of this sample is uncertain. Both conserved end residues are part of each CDR3. Some rows mark clone size as missing; the rest say once, few, many or name a class of expanded clone.

J | length | V | size | CDR3
TRBJ2-7 | 12 | TRBV11-3 | NA | CASGRVFYEQYF
TRBJ2-2 | 18 | TRBV28 | many | CASTSTPGGGHRTGELFF
TRBJ1-5 | 15 | TRBV5-6 | NA | CASSRTGSSNQPQHF
TRBJ1-2 | 14 | TRBV5-1 | NA | CASSLGVFDYGYTF
TRBJ2-3 | 16 | TRBV10-3 | NA | CAIRTTNPSHSDTQYF
TRBJ1-4 | 14 | TRBV6-5 | NA | CASSVTQGGEKLFF
TRBJ2-7 | 14 | TRBV14 | NA | CASSQEGGTDEQYF
TRBJ2-7 | 15 | TRBV11-1 | NA | CASSLASAGSYEQYF
TRBJ2-2 | 13 | TRBV11-1 | NA | CASSSRDTGELFF
TRBJ2-1 | 17 | TRBV5-1 | NA | CASSTTTLAGGQNEQFF
TRBJ2-1 | 14 | TRBV9 | NA | CASSVRPRGNEQFF
TRBJ1-2 | 13 | TRBV9 | once | CASSIYPGQGYTF
TRBJ1-1 | 13 | TRBV28 | NA | CASSYAGGTEAFF
TRBJ1-5 | 14 | TRBV30 | NA | CAWSVAVSNQPQHF
TRBJ2-1 | 16 | TRBV24-1 | NA | CATSDSGLALYNEQFF
TRBJ1-4 | 15 | TRBV5-4 | NA | CASSLDQGFNEKLFF
TRBJ1-2 | 16 | TRBV6-5 | NA | CASSSTGTGVNYGYTF